The present T cell receptor (beta chain) was sequenced within a study of human T cells and chemical hapten exposure. Across the study: A 2 cm by 2 cm inner upper arm patch received 2% DPC for sensitization. Per-sample TCR yields varied mainly from small pooled library volume differences. The cohort included alopecia areata under or over 50% scalp, totalis and universalis.

The table lists this clonotype with a few counts. TCRdb re-analysed the RACE reads in MiXCR, keeping a single row per CDR3 protein. The sample records under 50,000 distinct CDR3 sequences, over 7.5% being singletons. Time point specified: patch test 3, about 24 weeks after DPC sensitization. The treatment is: therapeutic diphenylcyclopropenone sensitization with weekly scalp DPC. From whole blood left unfractionated, total RNA was extracted. Suited to DPC and affected by alopecia, the donors ranged from 18 to 70 years old. The source was whole blood, collected in connection with sensitization to the hapten diphenylcyclopropenone (DPC). The sequence was collected from a man aged 50 to 59 with alopecia areata. Some clones in this sample may be carry-over from other donors' samples.

The CDR3, as DNA: TGCAGTGCTAGTCCGGATAGCAATCAGCCCCAGCATTTT. Encoded protein: CSASPDSNQPQHF. The chain links TRBV20-1 to TRBJ1-5; D gene unclear. Germline V gene sequence: CDR1 DFQATT, CDR2 SNEGSKA (reference sequence). The V and J ends lost 3 bases and 0 bases respectively, with 6 bases between them. The CDR3 is 13 residues long.